The 30 T cell receptor beta chains presented below share a single source sample, sequenced in a study of T cell responses to AZD1222 COVID-19 vaccine. The protocol was immunoSEQ multiplex PCR, while the TCRdb copy is restricted to in-frame clones and leaves out a portion. Of some 64,000 clones listed, 84% are singletons. This specimen consisted of peripheral blood, obtained on day 0 of AZD1222 vaccination. Every receptor here comes from an adult in good health.

The gene calls are TRBV5-6 and TRBJ1-6; 10 nucleotides line up with TRBD1. Unmatched junction bases numbered 3, after V lost 3 bases and J lost 9 bases. The CDR3 covers 14 residues. Germline CDR1 reads SGHDT; CDR2 reads YYEEEE. CDR3 nucleotides: TGTGCCAGCAGCTGGGGACAGGGGATTTCACCCCTCCACTTT. This codes for CASSWGQGISPLHF.

This rearrangement joins TRBV5-6 to TRBJ1-3; possibly TRBD1 for D (5 bases). V was cut by 2 bases and J by 1 base, with 13 bases left in between. The V gene's germline CDR1 is SGHDT and CDR2 YYEEEE. This CDR3 has 16 residues. DNA of the CDR3: TGTGCCAGCAGCTTATACGGGACTAATTCTGGAAACACCATATATTTT. Its protein is CASSLYGTNSGNTIYF.

The chain employs TRBV7-2 and TRBJ1-2; D perhaps matches TRBD1 (6 bases). Germline V gene lookup returns CDR1 SGHTA and CDR2 FQGNSA. The length of the CDR3 is 15 residues. With 4 bases removed from V and 7 bases from J, the gap between germline ends came to 19 bases. This chain's CDR3 is CASSSALGAPSGYTF. The CDR3, as DNA: TGTGCCAGCAGCTCCGCCTTGGGGGCCCCTTCTGGCTACACCTTC.

The J gene is TRBJ2-2, the V gene TRBV25-1, with 9 positions matching TRBD1. Germline CDR1 is MGHDK and CDR2 is SYGVNS. The trim removed 7 bases at V and 6 bases at J, leaving 3 bases unmatched. CDR3 length equals 13 residues. CDR3 bases: TGTGCCAGCATGAGGGACAGGGCCGGGGAGCTGTTTTTT. This codes for CASMRDRAGELFF.

This sequence joins TRBV29-1 and TRBJ1-2, with 7 bases aligning to TRBD1. The CDR3 covers 13 residues. Germline loops: CDR1 SQVTM, CDR2 ANQGSEA. Unmatched junction bases numbered 7, after V lost 7 bases and J lost 2 bases. Written as DNA, the CDR3 is TGCAGCGCCAACCAGGGACAGAACTATGGCTACACCTTC. It translates to CSANQGQNYGYTF.

The chain is built from TRBV11-2 and TRBJ2-2, with a possible D match to TRBD2 (6 bases). CDR3 size: 14 residues. The V gene's germline CDR1 is SGHAT and CDR2 FQNNGV. V was clipped by 5 bases and J by 5 bases, with 12 bases between them. The chain's CDR3 is CASSHTEGTGELFF. The CDR3 DNA is TGTGCCAGCAGCCACACGGAGGGAACCGGGGAGCTGTTTTTT.

The chain links TRBV2 to TRBJ2-7; D is possibly TRBD1 or TRBD2 (6 bases each). Trimming stripped 2 bases from V and 6 bases from J, with 17 bases between. Germline V gene lookup returns CDR1 SNHLY and CDR2 FYNNEI. The CDR3 totals 15 residues. In DNA form, the CDR3 reads TGTGCCAGCAGTGAAAGTTGGAGGGGGTCGCCCGAGCAGTACTTC. Protein product: CASSESWRGSPEQYF.

V is TRBV5-6 and J is TRBJ1-6; D not certain. Trimming pared 4 bases from V and 5 bases from J, leaving 10 bases between. Looked up from germline, CDR1 is SGHDT and CDR2 is YYEEEE. This CDR3 spans 14 amino acids. DNA for the CDR3: TGTGCCAGCAGCGTTAACATTGATAATTCACCCCTCCACTTT. Protein: CASSVNIDNSPLHF.

Of note for this clone: Distinct nucleotide sequences in the sample also encode this CDR3. The chain has TRBV29-1 and TRBJ1-1; possible D gene TRBD1, 5 bases. This CDR3 is built from 15 residues. The V and J ends lost 4 bases and 0 bases respectively, with 15 bases between them. Germline CDR1 reads SQVTM; CDR2 reads ANQGSEA. The CDR3 DNA reads as TGCAGCGTTGGGGGTGGATGGGGGATGAACACTGAAGCTTTCTTT. Protein product: CSVGGGWGMNTEAFF.

The rearrangement uses TRBV24-1 and TRBJ2-5; 11 bases map to TRBD2. The CDR3 spans 17 residues. V gave up 4 bases and J gave up 2 bases; unmatched junction bases: 8. Germline V lookup: CDR1 KGHDR, CDR2 SFDVKD. The chain's CDR3 is CATSDPSGGPTQETQYF. DNA of the CDR3: TGTGCCACCAGTGACCCTAGCGGGGGGCCCACACAAGAGACCCAGTACTTC.

This chain links TRBV5-5 with TRBJ2-3, with D unresolved. The CDR3 runs 14 residues. V was trimmed by 1 base and J by 4 bases, leaving 10 bases between them. Germline-derived CDR1 and CDR2 are SGHKS and YYEKEE (reference sequence). This chain's CDR3 is CASSLTPRSDTQYF. As DNA, the CDR3 is TGTGCCAGCAGCTTGACTCCCCGGTCAGATACGCAGTATTTT.

The chain couples TRBV7-9 to TRBJ1-2, with 8 positions matching TRBD1. The CDR3 is 17 amino acids. The V gene end was trimmed by 1 base and the J gene end by 4 bases; junction bases not matched to a gene: 11. The germline V gene encodes CDR1 SEHNR and CDR2 FQNEAQ (reference sequence). The CDR3 sequence is CASSLEPSGQGGYGYTF. As DNA, the CDR3 is TGTGCCAGCAGCTTAGAACCAAGTGGACAGGGTGGCTATGGCTACACCTTC. The whole variable domain, remainder taken from reference TRBV7-9 and TRBJ1-2, is DTGVSQNPRHKITKRGQNVTFRCDPISEHNRLYWYRQTLGQGPEFLTYFQNEAQLEKSRLLSDRFSAERPKGSFSTLEIQRTEQGDSAMYLCASSLEPSGQGGYGYTFGSGTRLTVV.

The V and J genes are TRBV18 and TRBJ1-1; 8 bases fit TRBD1. V trimming: 3 bases; J trimming: 5 bases; junction bases outside the gene matches: 11. The CDR3 sequence is 16 residues long. Per the germline V gene, CDR1 is KGHSH and CDR2 is LQKENI. CDR3 sequence (DNA): TGTGCCAGCTCACCTACACAGACAGGGGCCGGGACTGAAGCTTTCTTT. Protein: CASSPTQTGAGTEAFF.

This chain uses TRBV6-1 with TRBJ2-3; a weak D match, TRBD1 (5 bases). The CDR3 runs 14 residues. The V gene lost 1 base and the J gene lost 2 bases, with 7 bases spanning the gap. Germline assignment: CDR1 MNHNS and CDR2 SASEGT. This chain's CDR3 is CASSEGQPTDTQYF. In DNA form, the CDR3 reads TGTGCCAGCAGTGAAGGACAGCCCACAGATACGCAGTATTTT.

CDR3 sequence: CASGGTGDYEQYF. The CDR3 nucleotides are TGTGCCAGTGGCGGGACAGGGGACTACGAGCAGTACTTC. This chain joins TRBV10-3 and TRBJ2-7; 10 bases match TRBD1. Germline V lookup: CDR1 ENHRY, CDR2 SYGVKD. The length of the CDR3 is 13 residues. Trimming cost V 10 bases and J 3 bases; bases outside gene matches: 6.

The J gene is TRBJ2-7, the V gene TRBV7-2; D unresolved. Trimming cost V 1 base and J 3 bases, with 10 bases left between them. The CDR3 covers 14 residues. CDR1 is SGHTA, CDR2 FQGNSA, per germline. The CDR3 spells CASSLGGDLYEQYF. The CDR3 DNA is TGTGCCAGCAGCTTAGGTGGGGATCTCTACGAGCAGTACTTC.

This clone was counted a single time. The CDR3, as DNA: TGTGCCAGCACCGAAACAGGGATCTACGAGCAGTACTTC. Residues: CASTETGIYEQYF. This chain joins TRBV5-6 and TRBJ2-7; weak D call: TRBD1 (6 bases). Germline assignment: CDR1 SGHDT and CDR2 YYEEEE. Trimming pared 6 bases from V and 3 bases from J, leaving 13 bases between. CDR3 length: 13 residues.

The gene calls are TRBV4-1 and TRBJ1-1; D gene ambiguous. Between the trimmed V and J ends, which lost 6 bases and 6 bases, there was a span of 17 bases. Germline V gene sequence: CDR1 MGHRA, CDR2 YSYEKL. CDR3 length: 14 amino acids. This CDR3 is CASRLRQGSAEAFF. The CDR3 coding sequence is TGCGCCAGCAGGCTTAGACAAGGGTCTGCTGAAGCTTTCTTT.

This chain connects TRBV11-3 to TRBJ2-3; no reliable D call. CDR3 size: 12 residues. Trimming cost V 8 bases and J 2 bases, with 8 bases left between them. Germline V CDR1 and CDR2: SGHNT, YENEEA. CDR3 coding DNA: TGTGCCAGCGGATACCACACAGATACGCAGTATTTT. This gives the protein CASGYHTDTQYF.

The V and J genes are TRBV20-1 and TRBJ2-1; 12 bases line up with TRBD2. CDR1 DFQATT and CDR2 SNEGSKA come from the germline V gene (reference sequence). Trimming removed 3 bases from V and 1 base from J; junction bases left unmatched: 7. This CDR3 contains 17 residues. The CDR3 DNA reads as TGCAGTGCTAGTAAACTAGCGGGGGGTTTATCCTACAATGAGCAGTTCTTC. It codes for CSASKLAGGLSYNEQFF.

The rearrangement links TRBV7-2 to TRBJ1-1; TRBD1 is a possible D gene (5 bases). Trimming removed 3 bases from V and 3 bases from J, with 14 bases in between. CDR1 SGHTA and CDR2 FQGNSA come from the germline V gene. This CDR3 contains 15 residues. CDR3 region: CASSFGPGEDTEAFF. The CDR3 coding sequence is TGTGCCAGCAGCTTCGGCCCGGGGGAGGACACTGAAGCTTTCTTT.

The chain uses TRBV7-9 and TRBJ2-7, with D possibly matching TRBD1 (6 bases). The CDR3 has 14 amino acids. Trimming shortened V by 4 bases and J by 1 base, and 11 bases separated the two germline ends. Germline V gene lookup returns CDR1 SEHNR and CDR2 FQNEAQ (reference sequence). The CDR3 bases are TGTGCCAGCAGCTCAACGGGACAATCCTACGAGCAGTACTTC. Protein: CASSSTGQSYEQYF.

Points on this clone: At the DNA level, this CDR3 is encoded by other sequences in the same sample as well. The chain employs TRBV2 and TRBJ1-2, with 9 bases matching TRBD1. V lost 5 bases and J lost 5; bases outside the gene matches: 6. Germline CDR1 reads SNHLY; CDR2 reads FYNNEI. The CDR3 consists of 14 residues. The CDR3 region has the DNA TGTGCCAGCAGTTCTACAGGGGGCGGGTATGGCTACACCTTC. Its protein product is CASSSTGGGYGYTF.

This clone has a single count. This chain joins TRBV30 and TRBJ1-5, with D possibly matching TRBD1 (5 bases). Trimming took off 5 bases at V and 7 bases at J, with 18 bases between the two ends. Germline V CDR1 and CDR2: GTSNPN, SVGIG (reference sequence). CDR3 length equals 14 residues. For the CDR3, the DNA is TGTGCCTGGGAGAAGGGACTCGGCGGGCAGCCCCAGCATTTT. Protein product: CAWEKGLGGQPQHF.

Here the CDR3 reads CASRVGTSGAYEQYF. The CDR3 DNA reads TGTGCCAGCAGAGTGGGGACTAGCGGGGCCTACGAGCAGTACTTC. This chain connects TRBV6-5 to TRBJ2-7, with TRBD2 identical over 13 bases. There are 15 residues in the CDR3. Germline V gene lookup returns CDR1 MNHEY and CDR2 SVGAGI. The J segment lost 2 bases and the V segment lost 6 bases, leaving 4 bases of the junction unmatched.

This chain connects TRBV28 to TRBJ1-1; D unresolved. The CDR3 is made up of 11 amino acids. Germline V gene data show CDR1 as MDHEN and CDR2 as SYDVKM. Trimming took 8 bases from V and 4 from J, leaving 8 bases between them. Written as DNA, the CDR3 is TGTGCCAGCCACTCTCTCACTGAAGCTTTCTTT. Translating it yields CASHSLTEAFF.

The chain is built from TRBV19 and TRBJ1-4; D not certain. Germline lookup yields CDR1 LNHDA and CDR2 SQIVND (reference sequence). The CDR3 has 13 residues. V lost 7 bases and J 3 bases, leaving 9 bases between the germline ends. CDR3 nucleotide sequence: TGTGCCAGTAAAATCGGGGCTAATGAAAAACTGTTTTTT. The encoded protein is CASKIGANEKLFF.

This clone was seen only a few times. The chain combines TRBV7-9 with TRBJ1-6; D is perhaps TRBD1 (6 bases). The CDR3 extends over 15 amino acids. CDR1 is SEHNR, CDR2 FQNEAQ, per germline (reference sequence). V shed 5 bases and J shed 8 bases, with 16 bases lying between them. CDR3 nucleotide sequence: TGTGCCAGCAGCCAAAGCGGACAGCTTCATTCACCCCTCCACTTT. This translates into CASSQSGQLHSPLHF.

The chain links TRBV4-3 to TRBJ1-6; D is ambiguous. Trimming cost V 5 bases and J 10 bases, with 9 bases left between them. Germline CDR1 reads LGHNA; CDR2 reads YSLEER. The CDR3 totals 12 residues. DNA of the CDR3: TGCGCCAGCAGCGCCGGGTTATCACCCCTCCACTTT. It codes for CASSAGLSPLHF.

The rearrangement uses TRBV3-1 (or the pseudogene TRBV3-2) and TRBJ2-1; possibly TRBD2 for D (5 bases). V was pared by 0 bases and J by 13 bases, with 7 bases between. Germline V gene lookup returns CDR1 LGHDT and CDR2 YNNKEL (reference sequence). The CDR3 runs 11 residues. CDR3 protein: CASSQEEVQFF. The CDR3 DNA reads as TGTGCCAGCAGCCAAGAGGAGGTACAGTTCTTC.